These 6 T cell receptor beta chains were sequenced from one sample in a study of T cells in Graves' hyperthyroidism and ophthalmopathy. The TCR beta CDR3 regions underwent amplification using RNA transcripts as the source. First-round RT-PCR with HTBI primers amplified the TCR CDR3 region. TCRdb re-derived calls from the multiplex PCR reads in MiXCR, one entry per CDR3 protein. Of 300,000 to 400,000 distinct CDR3 sequences in the sample, 13% were seen once. The sample was blood. These receptors originate from a woman between 18 and 29 years old with Graves' hyperthyroidism.

There are many counts of this clonotype. J is TRBJ2-7 and V is TRBV20-1; 11 bases fit TRBD2. Germline V gene lookup returns CDR1 DFQATT and CDR2 SNEGSKA (reference sequence). This CDR3 is 14 amino acids long. The V segment lost 2 bases and the J segment 4 bases; nucleotides outside the gene matches: 4. The CDR3 DNA sequence: TGCAGTGCTAGACCTATAGCGGGGGGGTACGAGCAGTACTTC. It translates to CSARPIAGGYEQYF.

In this sample, this clonotype turned up many times. This chain links TRBV28 with TRBJ2-3; TRBD1 agrees at 9 bases. The CDR3 extends over 14 amino acids. V dropped 7 bases and J dropped 1; count of bases not matched to a gene: 3. CDR1 is MDHEN and CDR2 is SYDVKM in the germline V gene. CDR3 sequence: CASTRTGGTDTQYF. CDR3 in DNA: TGTGCCAGCACCCGGACAGGGGGCACAGATACGCAGTATTTT.

This clonotype was seen a few times. The chain is built from TRBV9 and TRBJ2-5; 11 positions agree with TRBD2. Germline assignment: CDR1 SGDLS and CDR2 YYNGEE. V shed 3 bases and J 5 bases; nucleotides not matched to a gene: 6. The CDR3 extends over 15 amino acids. CDR3 residues: CASSGLAGGFETQYF. DNA of the CDR3: TGTGCCAGCAGCGGCCTAGCGGGAGGATTTGAGACCCAGTACTTC. Using reference TRBV9 and TRBJ2-5 for the parts outside the CDR3, the full variable domain is DSGVTQTPKHLITATGQRVTLRCSPRSGDLSVYWYQQSLDQGLQFLIQYYNGEERAKGNILERFSAQQFPDLHSELNLSSLELGDSALYFCASSGLAGGFETQYFGPGTRLLVL.

This clonotype was counted many times. V is TRBV28 and J is TRBJ2-2, with TRBD2 identical over 7 bases. CDR1 is MDHEN and CDR2 is SYDVKM in the germline V gene. The CDR3 covers 14 residues. V lost 6 bases and J lost 4; bases outside the gene matches: 5. CDR3 protein: CASRPSGGTGELFF. The CDR3 bases are TGTGCCAGCAGACCTTCGGGGGGCACCGGGGAGCTGTTTTTT. Looking up the rest from reference TRBV28 and TRBJ2-2 gives the full variable domain: DVKVTQSSRYLVKRTGEKVFLECVQDMDHENMFWYRQDPGLGLRLIYFSYDVKMKEKGDIPEGYSVSREKKERFSLILESASTNQTSMYLCASRPSGGTGELFFGEGSRLTVL.

This clonotype appeared many times. The chain joins TRBV3-1 to TRBJ1-1; D perhaps matches TRBD1 (5 bases). Between the trimmed V and J ends, which lost 0 bases and 4 bases, there was a span of 12 bases. The CDR3 has 15 residues. Germline-derived CDR1 and CDR2 are LGHDT and YNNKEL (reference sequence). The CDR3 is CASSQDRVGGTEAFF. The CDR3 DNA reads as TGTGCCAGCAGCCAAGACAGGGTTGGGGGCACTGAAGCTTTCTTT.

Many counts were recorded for this clonotype. The V and J genes are TRBV7-2 and TRBJ2-5; TRBD2 is a possible D gene (5 bases). This CDR3 contains 14 residues. Trimming took off 5 bases at V and 2 bases at J, with 12 bases between the two ends. The germline gives CDR1 SGHTA, CDR2 FQGNSA. The CDR3 reads CASSRDWKQETQYF. The CDR3 DNA reads as TGTGCCAGCAGCCGGGATTGGAAACAAGAGACCCAGTACTTC.